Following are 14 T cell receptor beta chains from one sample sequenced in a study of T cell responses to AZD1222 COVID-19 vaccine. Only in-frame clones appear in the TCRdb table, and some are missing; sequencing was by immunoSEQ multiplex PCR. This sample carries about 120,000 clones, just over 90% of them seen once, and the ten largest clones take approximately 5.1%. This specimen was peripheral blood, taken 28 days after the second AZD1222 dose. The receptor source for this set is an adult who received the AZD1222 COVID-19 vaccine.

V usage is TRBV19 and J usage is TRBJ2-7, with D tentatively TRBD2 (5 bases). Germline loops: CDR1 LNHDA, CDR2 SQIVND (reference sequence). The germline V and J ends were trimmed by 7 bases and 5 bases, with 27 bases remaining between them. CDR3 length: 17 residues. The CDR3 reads CASTSSFGDAGIHEQYF. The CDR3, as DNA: TGTGCCAGTACCTCTAGTTTTGGTGATGCGGGTATACACGAGCAGTACTTC.

CDR3 protein: CARGQGFTGELFF. The CDR3, as DNA: TGTGCCAGGGGACAGGGATTCACCGGGGAGCTGTTTTTT. The rearrangement uses TRBV27 and TRBJ2-2; 9 bases match TRBD1. The CDR3 extends over 13 amino acids. Trimming at V came to 9 bases and at J to 4 bases, leaving 3 bases not matched to a gene. Germline assignment: CDR1 MNHEY and CDR2 SMNVEV (reference sequence).

CDR3 residues: CASSLWRFGLEEQYF. The CDR3 coding sequence is TGTGCCAGCAGCTTATGGCGGTTCGGACTTGAAGAGCAGTACTTC. The chain recombines TRBV7-8 with TRBJ2-7; the D gene is possibly TRBD2 (5 bases). CDR1 SGHVS and CDR2 FQNEAQ come from the germline V gene. The CDR3 sequence is 15 residues long. Trimming shortened V by 2 bases and J by 7 bases, and 18 bases separated the two germline ends.

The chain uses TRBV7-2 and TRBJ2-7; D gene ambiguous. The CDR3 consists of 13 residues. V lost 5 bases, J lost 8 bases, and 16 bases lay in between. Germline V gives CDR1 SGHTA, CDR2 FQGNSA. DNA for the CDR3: TGTGCCAGCAGCGCCGCCGCCTCTACGCAGCAGTACTTC. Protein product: CASSAAASTQQYF.

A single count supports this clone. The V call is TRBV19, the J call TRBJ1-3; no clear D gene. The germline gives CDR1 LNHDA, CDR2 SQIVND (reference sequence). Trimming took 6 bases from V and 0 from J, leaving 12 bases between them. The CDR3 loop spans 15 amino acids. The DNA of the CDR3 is TGTGCCAGTAGGGTCCAAGCGAGCTCTGGAAACACCATATATTTT. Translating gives CASRVQASSGNTIYF.

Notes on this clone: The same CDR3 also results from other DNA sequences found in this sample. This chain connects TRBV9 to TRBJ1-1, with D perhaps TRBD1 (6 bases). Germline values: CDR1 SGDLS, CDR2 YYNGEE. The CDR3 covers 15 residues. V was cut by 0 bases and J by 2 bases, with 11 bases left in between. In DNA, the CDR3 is TGTGCCAGCAGCGTAGGTGGGACACCAAACACTGAAGCTTTCTTT. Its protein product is CASSVGGTPNTEAFF.

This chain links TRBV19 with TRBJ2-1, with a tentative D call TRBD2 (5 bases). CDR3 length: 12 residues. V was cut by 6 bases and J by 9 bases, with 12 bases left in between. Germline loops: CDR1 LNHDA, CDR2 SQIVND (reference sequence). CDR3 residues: CASSGTTTEQFF. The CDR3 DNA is TGTGCCAGTAGCGGTACGACTACTGAGCAGTTCTTC.

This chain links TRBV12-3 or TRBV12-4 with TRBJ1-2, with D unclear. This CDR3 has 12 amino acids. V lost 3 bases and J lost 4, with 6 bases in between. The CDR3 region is CASSFVSYGYTF. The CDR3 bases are TGTGCCAGCAGTTTCGTAAGCTATGGCTACACCTTC.

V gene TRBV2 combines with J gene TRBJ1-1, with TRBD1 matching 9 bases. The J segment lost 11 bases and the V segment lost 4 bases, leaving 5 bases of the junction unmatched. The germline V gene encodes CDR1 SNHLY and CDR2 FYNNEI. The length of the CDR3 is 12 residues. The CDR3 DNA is TGTGCCAGCAGTGGACAGGGGGTTTCGGCTTTCTTT. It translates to CASSGQGVSAFF.

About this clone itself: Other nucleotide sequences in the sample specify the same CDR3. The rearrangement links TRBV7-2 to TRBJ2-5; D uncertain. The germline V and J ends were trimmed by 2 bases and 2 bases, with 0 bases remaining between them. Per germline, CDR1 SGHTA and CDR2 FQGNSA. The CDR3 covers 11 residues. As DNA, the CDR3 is TGTGCCAGCAGCTTACAAGAGACCCAGTACTTC. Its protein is CASSLQETQYF.

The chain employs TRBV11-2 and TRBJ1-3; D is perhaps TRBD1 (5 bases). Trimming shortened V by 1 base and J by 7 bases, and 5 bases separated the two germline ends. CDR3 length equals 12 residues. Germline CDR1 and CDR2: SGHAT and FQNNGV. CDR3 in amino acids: CASSLGGNTIYF. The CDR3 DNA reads TGTGCCAGCAGCTTAGGGGGCAACACCATATATTTT.

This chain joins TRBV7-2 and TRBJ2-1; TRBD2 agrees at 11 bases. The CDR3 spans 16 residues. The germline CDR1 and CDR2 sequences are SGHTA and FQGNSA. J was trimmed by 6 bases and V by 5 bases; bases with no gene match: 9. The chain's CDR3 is CASSAVAGGPINEQFF. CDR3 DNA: TGTGCCAGCAGCGCCGTAGCGGGGGGGCCGATCAATGAGCAGTTCTTC.

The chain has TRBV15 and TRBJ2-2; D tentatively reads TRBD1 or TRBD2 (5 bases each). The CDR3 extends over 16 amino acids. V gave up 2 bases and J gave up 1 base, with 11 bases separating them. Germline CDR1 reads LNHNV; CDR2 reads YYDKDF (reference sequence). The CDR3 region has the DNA TGTGCCACCAGCAGATCCGGGACGGTGAACACCGGGGAGCTGTTTTTT. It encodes CATSRSGTVNTGELFF. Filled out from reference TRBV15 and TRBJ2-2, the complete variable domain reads DAMVIQNPRYQVTQFGKPVTLSCSQTLNHNVMYWYQQKSSQAPKLLFHYYDKDFNNEADTPDNFQSRRPNTSFCFLDIRSPGLGDTAMYLCATSRSGTVNTGELFFGEGSRLTVL.

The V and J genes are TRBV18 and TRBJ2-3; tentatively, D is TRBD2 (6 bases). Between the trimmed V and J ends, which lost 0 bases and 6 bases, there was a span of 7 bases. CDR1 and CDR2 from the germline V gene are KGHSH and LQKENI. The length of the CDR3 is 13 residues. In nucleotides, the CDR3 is TGTGCCAGCTCACCACCAGGAGGGGATACGCAGTATTTT. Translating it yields CASSPPGGDTQYF.